The next 9 T cell receptor beta chains were all read from a single sample in a study of cytomegalovirus exposure and HLA in healthy donors. Researchers ran the PCR with 60 Vbeta and 13 Jbeta primers. TCRdb's copy holds only in-frame clones and misses some; the assay was immunoSEQ multiplex PCR. The table includes just over 150,000 clones, about 75% detected once. The sequencing input was PBMCs. These receptors originate from a female donor in good health and CMV-seronegative.

The chain uses TRBV5-1 and TRBJ2-1, with 8 bases lining up with TRBD1. Germline V CDR1 and CDR2: SGHRS, YFSETQ. Losses at the gene ends were 0 bases for V and 6 bases for J; bases not matched to a gene: 8. The CDR3 consists of 16 residues. The CDR3: CASSLDRGSLGNEQFF. DNA for the CDR3: TGCGCCAGCAGCTTGGACAGGGGGTCCCTAGGCAATGAGCAGTTCTTC.

The gene calls are TRBV6-1 and TRBJ2-7; 10 bases are shared with TRBD2. The CDR3 has 15 amino acids. Germline V gene sequence: CDR1 MNHNS, CDR2 SASEGT. V dropped 5 bases and J dropped 2; count of bases not matched to a gene: 6. The CDR3 region is CASSLLAGPPYEQYF. The CDR3 bases are TGTGCCAGCAGTTTACTAGCGGGACCCCCCTACGAGCAGTACTTC.

The chain has TRBV6-5 and TRBJ2-2, with a weak D call TRBD1 (7 bases). V dropped 8 bases and J dropped 4 bases, with 17 bases sitting between them. The length of the CDR3 is 15 residues. Germline lookup yields CDR1 MNHEY and CDR2 SVGAGI. DNA of the CDR3: TGTGCCAGCGGAGGGAGACAGGGTCCCACCGGGGAGCTGTTTTTT. Protein product: CASGGRQGPTGELFF.

J is TRBJ2-3 and V is TRBV4-1; a weak D match, TRBD2 (7 bases). Deletions cut 1 base from V and 2 bases from J, with 25 bases between. Germline V lookup: CDR1 MGHRA, CDR2 YSYEKL. This CDR3 region has 20 residues. The CDR3 region is CASSQGRRLDGGGLTDTQYF. In DNA, the CDR3 is TGCGCCAGCAGCCAAGGAAGGAGGCTGGACGGCGGGGGCCTCACAGATACGCAGTATTTT.

This chain joins TRBV7-2 and TRBJ2-1, with 13 bases lining up with TRBD2. V shed 5 bases and J 8 bases; nucleotides not matched to a gene: 9. Germline CDR1 is SGHTA and CDR2 is FQGNSA. This CDR3 is 16 amino acids long. The CDR3 protein is CASSPRTSGSGHEQFF. Here the CDR3 DNA reads TGTGCCAGCAGCCCTAGGACTAGCGGGAGTGGACATGAGCAGTTCTTC.

The rearrangement uses TRBV19 and TRBJ2-4, with D possibly matching TRBD1 (5 bases). The CDR3 spans 14 residues. Trimming shortened V by 5 bases and J by 6 bases, and 14 bases separated the two germline ends. CDR1 LNHDA and CDR2 SQIVND come from the germline V gene (reference sequence). CDR3 sequence (DNA): TGTGCCAGTAGTGCCGCCCAGGGCGGAAACATTCAGTACTTC. Protein sequence: CASSAAQGGNIQYF.

The chain employs TRBV13 and TRBJ2-1, with 8 bases identical to TRBD2. This CDR3 is built from 15 residues. Looked up from germline, CDR1 is PRHDT and CDR2 is FYEKMQ (reference sequence). Germline trimming cut 1 base from V and 7 bases from J; bases unmatched to any gene: 6. CDR3 region: CASSLAGGPGNEQFF. DNA of the CDR3: TGTGCCAGCAGCTTAGCGGGAGGGCCCGGAAATGAGCAGTTCTTC.

This chain connects TRBV6-5 to TRBJ2-7; D ambiguous. V was cut by 7 bases and J by 5 bases, with 15 bases left in between. Germline CDR1 MNHEY, CDR2 SVGAGI. The CDR3 has 13 residues. This CDR3 is CASTSGETNEQYF. The CDR3 region has the DNA TGTGCCAGCACCTCAGGCGAAACCAACGAGCAGTACTTC.

Only a few counts were recorded for this clone. The CDR3 region is CASSTYRGHSYEQYF. CDR3 coding DNA: TGTGCCAGCAGCACCTACAGGGGCCACTCCTACGAGCAGTACTTC. V and J are TRBV11-2 and TRBJ2-7, with 7 bases matching TRBD1. Losses at the gene ends were 5 bases for V and 0 bases for J; bases not matched to a gene: 7. The germline V gene encodes CDR1 SGHAT and CDR2 FQNNGV. The CDR3 spans 15 residues.